The 26 T cell receptor beta chains listed next were all sequenced from one sample in a study of blood T cell repertoires in COVID-19. Generated by immunoSEQ multiplex PCR, the TCRdb table keeps only in-frame clones and is missing some. The sample contains 200,000 to 300,000 clones, approximately 82% of which appear only once. The sequencing input was peripheral blood. The source is a woman aged 80 or over with acute or convalescent COVID-19.

The V and J genes are TRBV7-9 and TRBJ1-2; D unresolved. The V gene's germline CDR1 is SEHNR and CDR2 FQNEAQ (reference sequence). The germline V and J ends were trimmed by 2 bases and 6 bases, with 7 bases remaining between them. The CDR3 runs 12 residues. CDR3: CASSLSEDGYTF. CDR3 DNA: TGTGCCAGCAGCTTAAGCGAAGATGGCTACACCTTC.

This clone was counted once. The V call is TRBV19, the J call TRBJ2-2; D might be TRBD1 (5 bases). This CDR3 contains 16 residues. The ends were cut back, 1 base at V and 0 bases at J, with 9 bases in the middle. Per germline, CDR1 LNHDA and CDR2 SQIVND (reference sequence). Here the CDR3 DNA reads TGTGCCAGTAGTATAGTAAGGGGCTCGAACACCGGGGAGCTGTTTTTT. This translates into CASSIVRGSNTGELFF.

This clone has only one observation. The chain's CDR3 is CASSLGGVRSHGYTF. The CDR3 region has the DNA TGTGCCAGCAGCTTGGGGGGGGTACGGAGCCATGGCTACACCTTC. V usage is TRBV5-4 and J usage is TRBJ1-2; weak D call: TRBD1 (5 bases). The V gene's germline CDR1 is SGHNT and CDR2 YYREEE (reference sequence). V lost 0 bases and J lost 6, with 15 bases in between. The CDR3 is 15 residues long.

With respect to this clone: A clone one base away is much larger, so this may be a read error. The gene calls are TRBV5-1 and TRBJ1-3; D unclear. This CDR3 region has 15 residues. With 1 base removed from V and 2 bases from J, the gap between germline ends came to 10 bases. Germline V gene data show CDR1 as SGHRS and CDR2 as YFSETQ. CDR3 protein: CASSLSGRAGNTIYF. The CDR3 DNA reads TGCGCCAGCAGCTTGTCGGGGAGAGCTGGAAACACCATATATTTT.

This clone was seen a few times. The V and J genes are TRBV6-5 and TRBJ2-5; 11 bases map to TRBD2. Trimming at V came to 4 bases and at J to 0 bases, leaving 1 base not matched to a gene. CDR3 size: 15 residues. The germline CDR1 and CDR2 sequences are MNHEY and SVGAGI. As DNA, the CDR3 is TGTGCCAGCAGTTGGACTAGCGGGTACCAAGAGACCCAGTACTTC. It specifies CASSWTSGYQETQYF.

V gene TRBV3-1 (or the pseudogene TRBV3-2) combines with J gene TRBJ2-4, with 11 nucleotides matching TRBD2. CDR1 and CDR2 from the germline V gene are LGHDT and YNNKEL (reference sequence). Trimming at V came to 1 base and at J to 0 bases, leaving 8 bases not matched to a gene. The CDR3 contains 19 residues. The CDR3 sequence is CASSQGGSSGGLAKNIQYF. In DNA form, the CDR3 reads TGTGCCAGCAGCCAAGGGGGTTCTAGCGGGGGGCTAGCCAAAAACATTCAGTACTTC.

This chain links TRBV7-9 with TRBJ1-1; maybe TRBD1 (6 bases). The CDR3 is 12 amino acids. CDR1 SEHNR and CDR2 FQNEAQ come from the germline V gene (reference sequence). Deletions cut 5 bases from V and 7 bases from J, with 11 bases between. The CDR3 nucleotides are TGTGCCAGCAGCCTTGACAGGTTTGAAGCTTTCTTT. Its translation is CASSLDRFEAFF.

The chain is built from TRBV7-9 and TRBJ1-6; 7 nucleotides agree with TRBD1. V lost 3 bases and J lost 7; bases outside the gene matches: 6. Germline V gene sequence: CDR1 SEHNR, CDR2 FQNEAQ (reference sequence). This CDR3 is 15 amino acids long. The CDR3 nucleotides read TGTGCCAGCAGCTTGATGGGGACAGAAAATTCACCCCTCCACTTT. Its translation: CASSLMGTENSPLHF.

This clone was seen a single time. This chain links TRBV2 with TRBJ1-5; maybe TRBD1 (5 bases). V dropped 7 bases and J dropped 10 bases, with 17 bases sitting between them. CDR1 is SNHLY, CDR2 FYNNEI, per germline. The CDR3 loop spans 13 amino acids. The CDR3 here is CASTSGDSAPQHF. The CDR3 DNA is TGTGCCAGCACTTCCGGGGACTCAGCACCCCAGCATTTT.

This chain uses TRBV12-2 with TRBJ2-7; the table gives TRBD1 as D, unverified against the DNA. TRBV12-2 is flagged as a pseudogene. CDR3 length equals 14 residues. The chain's CDR3 is CASRLSAAGDEQYF. The CDR3 DNA sequence: TGTGCAAGTCGCTTATCCGCGGCAGGGGACGAGCAGTACTTC.

There are a few counts of this clone. The chain is built from TRBV7-9 and TRBJ2-1; 7 nucleotides align to TRBD2. This CDR3 comprises 14 residues. Germline trimming cut 1 base from V and 6 bases from J; bases unmatched to any gene: 3. CDR1 SEHNR and CDR2 FQNEAQ come from the germline V gene (reference sequence). The CDR3 coding sequence is TGTGCCAGCAGCTTAGGGAGGACTAGCAATGAGCAGTTCTTC. Its protein is CASSLGRTSNEQFF.

The chain is built from TRBV12-5 and TRBJ2-2; D unclear. The CDR3 totals 11 residues. Trimming removed 9 bases at V and 7 bases at J, with 9 bases between. The germline V gene has CDR1 LGHNT and CDR2 FRNRAP. The CDR3 region has the DNA TGTGCTAGCTATCTCTACGGGGAGCTGTTTTTT. This codes for CASYLYGELFF. Full variable domain (outside the CDR3, taken from reference TRBV12-5 and TRBJ2-2): DARVTQTPRHKVTEMGQEVTMRCQPILGHNTVFWYRQTMMQGLELLAYFRNRAPLDDSGMPKDRFSAEMPDATLATLKIQPSEPRDSAVYFCASYLYGELFFGEGSRLTVL.

The rearrangement links TRBV2 to TRBJ1-5; the D is unclear. From germline, CDR1 is SNHLY and CDR2 FYNNEI. CDR3 length equals 16 residues. Trimming left V 5 bases short and J 4 bases short, with 18 bases between. CDR3 in amino acids: CASSTRHSQRNQPQHF. The DNA for the CDR3 is TGTGCCAGCAGTACCCGACATTCCCAACGGAATCAGCCCCAGCATTTT.

The chain carries TRBV18 and TRBJ2-3; possible D gene TRBD2, 6 bases. This CDR3 spans 18 amino acids. The germline CDR1 and CDR2 sequences are KGHSH and LQKENI. The V and J ends lost 4 bases and 2 bases respectively, with 22 bases between them. In nucleotides, the CDR3 is TGTGCCAGCTCACTGCAATCGTACGGGACTTCTACCACAGATACGCAGTATTTT. It codes for CASSLQSYGTSTTDTQYF.

The chain links TRBV10-2 to TRBJ2-7; a weak D match, TRBD2 (6 bases). The CDR3 is made up of 14 amino acids. Germline V gives CDR1 WSHSY, CDR2 SAAADI. V was trimmed by 6 bases and J by 1 base, leaving 13 bases between them. In DNA, the CDR3 is TGCGCCAGCAGAGCTAGCGCGGGTTCCTACGAGCAGTACTTC. It specifies CASRASAGSYEQYF.

This chain links TRBV7-9 with TRBJ2-1; 7 bases match TRBD1. The V segment lost 6 bases and the J segment 6 bases; nucleotides outside the gene matches: 11. Germline assignment: CDR1 SEHNR and CDR2 FQNEAQ (reference sequence). This CDR3 region has 15 residues. Written as DNA, the CDR3 is TGTGCCAGCAGACCAAAGGACAGGCTGGGCAATGAGCAGTTCTTC. It specifies CASRPKDRLGNEQFF.

V usage is TRBV6-6 and J usage is TRBJ1-1; possibly TRBD1 for D (6 bases). Germline-derived CDR1 and CDR2 are MNHNY and SVGAGI (reference sequence). Trimming pared 5 bases from V and 8 bases from J, leaving 15 bases between. The CDR3 is 13 amino acids. The CDR3 protein is CASSLEGDREAFF. The CDR3 nucleotides are TGTGCCAGCAGTCTCGAGGGAGACAGGGAAGCTTTCTTT.

The chain employs TRBV24-1 and TRBJ2-7, with 10 bases identical to TRBD1. The V gene end was trimmed by 3 bases and the J gene end by 6 bases; junction bases not matched to a gene: 7. The CDR3 has 15 residues. Germline-derived CDR1 and CDR2 are KGHDR and SFDVKD. Here the CDR3 DNA reads TGTGCCACCAGTGATATGGGGACAGGGGCTAGCGAGCAGTACTTC. This codes for CATSDMGTGASEQYF.

The V and J genes are TRBV3-1 (or the pseudogene TRBV3-2) and TRBJ2-7; 9 bases fit TRBD2. The V and J ends lost 4 bases and 4 bases, in that order; junction bases with no gene match: 8. This CDR3 contains 15 residues. CDR1 is LGHDT and CDR2 is YNNKEL in the germline V gene (reference sequence). The CDR3 protein is CASSPPGSGGYEQYF. CDR3 DNA sequence: TGTGCCAGCAGCCCCCCGGGGAGCGGGGGGTACGAGCAGTACTTC.

V is TRBV6-1 and J is TRBJ1-2, with D maybe TRBD1 (6 bases). The CDR3 contains 14 residues. The germline V gene encodes CDR1 MNHNS and CDR2 SASEGT. Trimming took 1 base from V and 4 from J, leaving 10 bases between them. CDR3 coding DNA: TGTGCCAGCAGTGAAGAGGGGGATACCTATGGCTACACCTTC. This codes for CASSEEGDTYGYTF.

J is TRBJ2-3 and V is TRBV7-2; 9 nucleotides match TRBD2. Germline CDR1 is SGHTA and CDR2 is FQGNSA. The CDR3 spans 18 residues. J gave up 4 bases and V 1 base, and 12 bases lay outside the gene matches. In DNA form, the CDR3 reads TGTGCCAGCAGCTTAGGAGGTGGCGCGGGGGGGCGGTCAGATACGCAGTATTTT. It translates to CASSLGGGAGGRSDTQYF.

The chain employs TRBV7-3 and TRBJ2-3; 9 bases are a match to TRBD1. There are 15 residues in the CDR3. From germline, CDR1 is SGHTA and CDR2 FQGTGA. V lost 5 bases to trimming and J lost 5 bases; unmatched junction nucleotides: 8. The CDR3 coding sequence is TGTGCCAGCAGCACCACAGGGGGCGCGGTAGATACGCAGTATTTT. Translated, it gives CASSTTGGAVDTQYF.

The chain uses TRBV3-1 (or the pseudogene TRBV3-2) and TRBJ1-4; 7 nucleotides match TRBD1. The germline V gene encodes CDR1 LGHDT and CDR2 YNNKEL (reference sequence). CDR3 size: 16 residues. V dropped 4 bases and J dropped 0; count of bases not matched to a gene: 5. In DNA, the CDR3 is TGTGCCAGCAGCCGGGGGACAGCTTCAACTAATGAAAAACTGTTTTTT. Protein: CASSRGTASTNEKLFF.

This chain links TRBV27 with TRBJ2-7; 8 nucleotides align to TRBD1. The J segment lost 3 bases and the V segment lost 6 bases, leaving 10 bases of the junction unmatched. This CDR3 contains 15 residues. CDR1 and CDR2 from the germline V gene are MNHEY and SMNVEV (reference sequence). The CDR3 reads CASRPLPGTGYEQYF. The CDR3 nucleotides read TGTGCCAGCAGACCTCTTCCCGGGACAGGCTACGAGCAGTACTTC.

The chain employs TRBV19 and TRBJ2-7; 10 bases map to TRBD1. Germline V gene data show CDR1 as LNHDA and CDR2 as SQIVND (reference sequence). This CDR3 has 14 residues. V gave up 3 bases and J gave up 4 bases; unmatched junction bases: 3. CDR3 amino acids: CASSIRTGGYEQYF. The CDR3 DNA follows: TGTGCCAGTAGTATCCGGACAGGGGGATACGAGCAGTACTTC. Full variable domain (rest looked up from reference TRBV19 and TRBJ2-7): DGGITQSPKYLFRKEGQNVTLSCEQNLNHDAMYWYRQDPGQGLRLIYYSQIVNDFQKGDIAEGYSVSREKKESFPLTVTSAQKNPTAFYLCASSIRTGGYEQYFGPGTRLTVT.

The chain combines TRBV4-2 with TRBJ2-1; TRBD2 agrees at 7 bases. The ends lost 1 base at V and 5 bases at J; junction bases unmatched: 2. The V gene's germline CDR1 is LGHNA and CDR2 YNFKEQ. This CDR3 has 14 amino acids. As DNA, the CDR3 is TGTGCCAGCAGCCAAGTCAGCGGGGACAATGAGCAGTTCTTC. Translating it yields CASSQVSGDNEQFF.